These 12 T cell receptor beta chains share one sample of origin, sequenced in a study of read filtering for tumor transcriptome and immune sequencing. This library used around 400 ng RNA and molecular barcoded adaptors spanning alpha/delta and beta/gamma chains. TCRdb re-called the reads with MiXCR, one entry per CDR3 protein. The sample has 100,000 to 150,000 distinct CDR3 sequences; approximately 13% are singletons. The sequencing input was a population of CD138-negative cells sorted from bone marrow. The receptors here all came from a donor at least 40 years old with multiple myeloma.

This clonotype was seen only a few times. Mismatch with germline at one junction end may stem from a read error. The rearrangement links TRBV6-1 to TRBJ2-1; D assignment may be TRBD1 or TRBD2 (5 bases each). Germline CDR1 MNHNS, CDR2 SASEGT. This CDR3 has 14 amino acids. CDR3: CASSGGPYYKEQFF. The CDR3 DNA sequence: TGTGCCAGCAGTGGGGGACCCTACTACAAGGAGCAGTTCTTC.

Details on this clonotype: It differs at one base from a far larger clone, so likely a read error. The chain couples TRBV7-3 to TRBJ1-1; TRBD1 matches at 7 bases. V gave up 7 bases and J gave up 1 base; unmatched junction bases: 3. This CDR3 contains 13 residues. Per germline, CDR1 SGHTA and CDR2 FQGTGA. The CDR3 reads CASNRDRNTEAFF. DNA of the CDR3: TGTGCCAGCAACAGGGACAGGAACACTGAAGCTTTCTTT.

This clonotype has ten or more counts. This chain joins TRBV6-2 or TRBV6-3 and TRBJ1-5; D uncertain. V was shortened by 4 bases and J by 0 bases, with 7 bases between the two germline ends. Germline V gives CDR1 MNHEY, CDR2 SVGEGT. There are 14 residues in the CDR3. The CDR3 sequence: CASSWAVSNQPQHF. CDR3 sequence (DNA): TGTGCCAGCAGTTGGGCAGTTAGCAATCAGCCCCAGCATTTT.

In this sample, this clonotype turned up many times. J is TRBJ2-7 and V is TRBV9; 10 bases match TRBD2. Germline V gene sequence: CDR1 SGDLS, CDR2 YYNGEE. The CDR3 length is 13 residues. V gave up 2 bases and J gave up 5 bases; unmatched junction bases: 1. The CDR3 reads CASSVGTSDEQYF. DNA for the CDR3: TGTGCCAGCAGCGTCGGGACTAGCGACGAGCAGTACTTC. The whole variable domain, filled in from reference TRBV9 and TRBJ2-7, reads DSGVTQTPKHLITATGQRVTLRCSPRSGDLSVYWYQQSLDQGLQFLIQYYNGEERAKGNILERFSAQQFPDLHSELNLSSLELGDSALYFCASSVGTSDEQYFGPGTRLTVT.

Regarding this clonotype: Since a much larger clone is just one base distant, this may be a read error. V gene TRBV9 combines with J gene TRBJ2-2, with 8 nucleotides matching TRBD2. Germline V lookup: CDR1 SGDLS, CDR2 YYNGEE. The CDR3 spans 15 residues. CDR3 loop: CASSVVSGNPGELFF. The CDR3 nucleotides read TGTGCCAGCAGCGTAGTTAGCGGGAACCCCGGGGAGCTGTTTTTT.

This chain uses TRBV18 with TRBJ1-2; 8 bases align to TRBD1. V trimming: 3 bases; J trimming: 4 bases; junction bases outside the gene matches: 7. CDR3 size: 15 residues. Germline assignment: CDR1 KGHSH and CDR2 LQKENI. The CDR3 spells CASSPLDRVGYGYTF. The CDR3 DNA reads TGTGCCAGCTCACCCTTGGACAGGGTCGGCTATGGCTACACCTTC.

A note on this clonotype: This CDR3 fails to terminate in the conserved phenylalanine or tryptophan, so it likely reflects a read error. The chain couples TRBV4-1 to TRBJ2-2, with a weak D call TRBD2 (6 bases). Germline V gene sequence: CDR1 MGHRA, CDR2 YSYEKL. This CDR3 region has 16 residues. The CDR3 spells CASSQEPGSHTGELFY. The CDR3 bases are TGCGCCAGCAGTCAAGAACCCGGGAGTCACACCGGGGAGCTGTTTTAT.

The table lists this clonotype with many counts. The rearrangement links TRBV12-5 to TRBJ2-1; D ambiguous. Germline CDR1 is LGHNT and CDR2 is FRNRAP. With 0 bases removed from V and 7 bases from J, the gap between germline ends came to 4 bases. The CDR3 has 12 amino acids. In nucleotides, the CDR3 is TGTGCTAGTGGTTTGGTAAAAAATGAGCAGTTCTTC. Protein: CASGLVKNEQFF.

This clonotype appeared many times. This chain uses TRBV2 with TRBJ1-5; no definite D call. With 8 bases removed from V and 4 bases from J, the gap between germline ends came to 15 bases. Looked up from germline, CDR1 is SNHLY and CDR2 is FYNNEI. This CDR3 has 14 amino acids. CDR3: CASRPGGRNQPQHF. As DNA, the CDR3 is TGTGCCAGCCGTCCGGGCGGCAGAAATCAGCCCCAGCATTTT.

CDR3 protein: CASVVQDKEIVFHEQYF. CDR3 in DNA: TGTGCCAGCGTTGTACAGGACAAGGAAATTGTCTTCCACGAGCAGTACTTC. V gene TRBV19 combines with J gene TRBJ2-7, with D perhaps matching TRBD1 (5 bases). This CDR3 has 17 residues. From germline, CDR1 is LNHDA and CDR2 SQIVND (reference sequence). Trimming pared 9 bases from V and 5 bases from J, leaving 29 bases between. Full variable domain (remainder filled in from reference TRBV19 and TRBJ2-7): DGGITQSPKYLFRKEGQNVTLSCEQNLNHDAMYWYRQDPGQGLRLIYYSQIVNDFQKGDIAEGYSVSREKKESFPLTVTSAQKNPTAFYLCASVVQDKEIVFHEQYFGPGTRLTVT.

In its sample, this clonotype was seen many times. The V and J genes are TRBV6-2 or TRBV6-3 and TRBJ2-7, with no clear D. The V and J ends lost 7 bases and 3 bases respectively, with 13 bases between them. The V gene's germline CDR1 is MNHEY and CDR2 SVGEGT. CDR3 length equals 13 residues. The CDR3 is CASNPTVNYEQYF. The CDR3 DNA sequence: TGTGCCAGCAATCCTACAGTGAACTACGAGCAGTACTTC.

In its sample, this clonotype was seen a few times. The chain recombines TRBV7-2 with TRBJ2-1; D uncertain. Deletions cut 1 base from V and 5 bases from J, with 6 bases between. The CDR3 has 13 residues. CDR1 is SGHTA, CDR2 FQGNSA, per germline. The CDR3 sequence: CASSLDGDNEQFF. CDR3 DNA sequence: TGTGCCAGCAGCTTAGATGGCGACAATGAGCAGTTCTTC.